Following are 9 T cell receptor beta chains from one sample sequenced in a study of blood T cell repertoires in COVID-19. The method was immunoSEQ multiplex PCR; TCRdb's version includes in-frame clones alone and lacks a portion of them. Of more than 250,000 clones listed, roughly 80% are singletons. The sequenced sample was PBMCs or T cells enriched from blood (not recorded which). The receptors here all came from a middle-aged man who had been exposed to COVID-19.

The CDR3 DNA is TGTGCCAGCAGTTACGGGACAGGGATGCCCGGGGAGCTGTTTTTT. It specifies CASSYGTGMPGELFF. The chain combines TRBV6-5 with TRBJ2-2; 9 nucleotides line up with TRBD1. The V segment lost 2 bases and the J segment 6 bases; nucleotides outside the gene matches: 4. Germline CDR1 reads MNHEY; CDR2 reads SVGAGI. This CDR3 comprises 15 residues.

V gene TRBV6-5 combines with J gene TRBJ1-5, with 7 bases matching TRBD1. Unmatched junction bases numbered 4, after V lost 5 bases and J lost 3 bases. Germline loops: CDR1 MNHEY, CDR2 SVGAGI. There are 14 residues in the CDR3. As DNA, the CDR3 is TGTGCCAGCAGTATCGACAGGGCCAATCAGCCCCAGCATTTT. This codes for CASSIDRANQPQHF.

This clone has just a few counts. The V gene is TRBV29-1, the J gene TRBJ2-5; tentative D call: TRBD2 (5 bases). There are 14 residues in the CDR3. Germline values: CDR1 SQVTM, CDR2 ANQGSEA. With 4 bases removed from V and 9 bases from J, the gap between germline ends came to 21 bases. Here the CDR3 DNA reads TGCAGCGTTGGCCGTAAAGGATCGGGATATGCCCAGTACTTC. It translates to CSVGRKGSGYAQYF.

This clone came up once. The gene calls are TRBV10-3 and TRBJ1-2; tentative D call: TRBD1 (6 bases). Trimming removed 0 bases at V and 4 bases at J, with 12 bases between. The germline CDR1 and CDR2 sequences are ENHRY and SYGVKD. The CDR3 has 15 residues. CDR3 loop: CAISESDSNIYGYTF. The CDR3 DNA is TGTGCCATCAGTGAGTCGGACAGTAACATCTATGGCTACACCTTC.

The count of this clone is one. The CDR3 loop is CSVEKGQGGYNEQFF. The CDR3, as DNA: TGCAGCGTTGAAAAGGGACAGGGCGGTTACAATGAGCAGTTCTTC. The chain joins TRBV29-1 to TRBJ2-1, with 9 bases matching TRBD1. Germline assignment: CDR1 SQVTM and CDR2 ANQGSEA. The V segment lost 2 bases and the J segment 4 bases; nucleotides outside the gene matches: 6. The CDR3 consists of 15 residues.

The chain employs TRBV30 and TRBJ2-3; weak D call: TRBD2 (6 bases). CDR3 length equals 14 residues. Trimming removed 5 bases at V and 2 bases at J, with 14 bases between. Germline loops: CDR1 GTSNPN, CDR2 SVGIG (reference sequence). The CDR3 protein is CAWSRLEITDTQYF. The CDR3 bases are TGTGCCTGGTCAAGACTAGAGATCACAGATACGCAGTATTTT.

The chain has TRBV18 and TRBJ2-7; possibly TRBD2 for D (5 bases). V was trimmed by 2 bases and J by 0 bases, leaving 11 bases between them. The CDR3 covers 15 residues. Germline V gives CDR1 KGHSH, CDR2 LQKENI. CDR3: CASSPGSASSYEQYF. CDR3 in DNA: TGTGCCAGCTCACCAGGTAGCGCTAGCTCCTACGAGCAGTACTTC.

CDR3 in amino acids: CASSSGQGWYGYTF. CDR3 in DNA: TGTGCCAGCAGCTCGGGACAGGGGTGGTATGGCTACACCTTC. The chain is built from TRBV5-8 and TRBJ1-2, with TRBD1 matching over 10 bases. The germline V gene encodes CDR1 SGHTS and CDR2 YDEGEE. With V trimmed by 3 bases and J by 5 bases, 4 bases remained unmatched. The CDR3 loop spans 14 amino acids. Combining the CDR3 with reference TRBV5-8 and TRBJ1-2 gives the whole variable domain EAGVTQSPTHLIKTRGQQATLRCSPISGHTSVYWYQQALGLGLQFLLWYDEGEERNRGNFPPRFSGRQFPNYSSELNVNALELEDSALYLCASSSGQGWYGYTFGSGTRLTVV.

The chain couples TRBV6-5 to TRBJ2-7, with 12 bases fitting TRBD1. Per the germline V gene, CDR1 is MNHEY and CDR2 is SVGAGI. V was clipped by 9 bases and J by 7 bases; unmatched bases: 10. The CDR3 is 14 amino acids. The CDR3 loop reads CASRPGQGAGEQYF. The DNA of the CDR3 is TGTGCCAGTCGCCCGGGACAGGGGGCCGGGGAGCAGTACTTC.